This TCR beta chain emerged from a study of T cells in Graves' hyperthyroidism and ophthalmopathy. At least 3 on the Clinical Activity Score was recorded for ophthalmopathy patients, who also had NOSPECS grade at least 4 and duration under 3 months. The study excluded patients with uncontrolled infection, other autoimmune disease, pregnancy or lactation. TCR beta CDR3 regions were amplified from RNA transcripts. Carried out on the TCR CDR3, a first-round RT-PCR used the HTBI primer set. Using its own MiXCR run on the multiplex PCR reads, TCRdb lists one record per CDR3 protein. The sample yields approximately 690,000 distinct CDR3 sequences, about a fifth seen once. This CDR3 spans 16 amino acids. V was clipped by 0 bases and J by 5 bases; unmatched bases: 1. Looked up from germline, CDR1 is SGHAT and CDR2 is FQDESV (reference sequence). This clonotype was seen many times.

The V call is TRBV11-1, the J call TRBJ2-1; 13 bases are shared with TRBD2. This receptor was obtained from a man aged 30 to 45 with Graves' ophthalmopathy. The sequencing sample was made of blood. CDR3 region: CASSLATSGRHNEQFF. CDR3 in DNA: TGTGCCAGCAGCTTAGCGACTAGCGGGAGGCACAATGAGCAGTTCTTC. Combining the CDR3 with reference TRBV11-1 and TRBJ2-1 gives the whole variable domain EAEVAQSPRYKITEKSQAVAFWCDPISGHATLYWYRQILGQGPELLVQFQDESVVDDSQLPKDRFSAERLKGVDSTLKIQPAELGDSAMYLCASSLATSGRHNEQFFGPGTRLTVL.